Sequencing of this T cell receptor (beta chain) was carried out in a study of neurological immune-mediated disorders. General study points: It was HTLV-1-associated myelopathy that showed the most TCR clonal expansion, while multiple sclerosis showed the least, falling below healthy controls.

This clonotype was seen ten or more times. The antigen is not known. Indicated time point: technical triplicate 1. Input was 950,000 to 1,000,000 sorted T cells, either CD4+ or CD8+. With V trimmed by 11 bases and J by 10 bases, 11 bases remained unmatched. In germline, CDR1 is ENHRY, CDR2 SYGVKD. The length of the CDR3 is 12 residues. Using its own MiXCR run on the 5' RACE reads, TCRdb lists one record per CDR3 protein. The table lists 25,000 or so distinct CDR3 sequences, about 13% of them singletons. The sequencing sample was made of CD4+ T cells from blood. This rearrangement joins TRBV10-3 to TRBJ2-5; 9 bases line up with TRBD1. This TCR was sampled from a female donor with HTLV-1-associated myelopathy (HAM/TSP). The CDR3 region has the DNA TGTGCCGTGTCAACAGGGGGCGAAGACCAGTACTTC. Its translation: CAVSTGGEDQYF.